This record concerns one TCR beta chain sequence. Antigen unknown. These data come from a study of cytomegalovirus exposure and HLA in healthy donors. Study-wide points: It was taken for granted in presence/absence analyses that sequencing depth across donors was roughly uniform. Differences between HLA loci emerged in a later analysis of TCR association rates, with DRB1 most and HLA-C fewest. Other equally common chains were less clonally expanded than HLA-associated TCR beta chains, a later analysis showed.

V lost 4 bases to trimming and J lost 4 bases; unmatched junction nucleotides: 9. This CDR3 has 15 residues. Germline CDR1 reads SGDLS; CDR2 reads YYNGEE. Primers: 60 Vbeta forward and 13 Jbeta reverse. Per the original methods: About 12 million of the about 80 million unique TCR beta chains counted in a later analysis were shared. Clones were sequenced by immunoSEQ multiplex PCR, and TCRdb holds only the in-frame ones, with some missing. The D gene and trimming were derived from the DNA, and the V and J assignments and clone size from that table. The data show over 100,000 clones, roughly 63% seen once.

The chain combines TRBV9 with TRBJ1-2; TRBD1 aligns across 8 bases. The source of this sequence is a middle-aged man in good health and CMV-seropositive. Sequenced input: PBMCs. CDR3 nucleotides: TGTGCCAGCAGCTCCCAGGGGGCCTGGGGCTATGGCTACACCTTC. Protein: CASSSQGAWGYGYTF. Based on the CDR3 plus reference TRBV9 and TRBJ1-2, the full variable domain is DSGVTQTPKHLITATGQRVTLRCSPRSGDLSVYWYQQSLDQGLQFLIQYYNGEERAKGNILERFSAQQFPDLHSELNLSSLELGDSALYFCASSSQGAWGYGYTFGSGTRLTVV.